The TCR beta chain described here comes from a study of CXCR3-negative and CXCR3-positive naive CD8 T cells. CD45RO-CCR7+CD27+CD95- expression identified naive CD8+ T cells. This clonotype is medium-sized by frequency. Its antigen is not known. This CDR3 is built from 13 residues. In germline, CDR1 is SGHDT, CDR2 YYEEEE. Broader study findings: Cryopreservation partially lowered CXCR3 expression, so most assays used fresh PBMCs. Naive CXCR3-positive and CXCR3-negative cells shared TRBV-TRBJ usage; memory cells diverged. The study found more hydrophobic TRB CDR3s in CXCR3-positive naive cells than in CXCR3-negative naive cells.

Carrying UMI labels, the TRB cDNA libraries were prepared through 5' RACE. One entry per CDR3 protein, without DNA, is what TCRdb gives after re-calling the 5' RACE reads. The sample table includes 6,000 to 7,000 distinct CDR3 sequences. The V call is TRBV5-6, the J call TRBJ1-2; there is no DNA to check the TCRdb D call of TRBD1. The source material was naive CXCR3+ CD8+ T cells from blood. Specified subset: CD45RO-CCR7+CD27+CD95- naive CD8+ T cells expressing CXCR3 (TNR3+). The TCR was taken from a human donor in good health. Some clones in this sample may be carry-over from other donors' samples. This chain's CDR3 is CASRKGQHYGYTF.